These 18 T cell receptor beta chains share one sample of origin, sequenced in a study of T cell repertoires in cytomegalovirus infection. Their specific antigens are unknown. Each CDR3 protein gets one entry after TCRdb re-called the reads with MiXCR. The sample has 55,000 to 70,000 distinct CDR3 sequences, more than 25% seen once. The sample was PBMCs, sequenced either directly or after in vitro stimulation (not recorded which). The receptors stem from a human donor in good health (CMV status not recorded). Some clones in this sample may be carry-over from other donors' samples.

This sequence joins TRBV5-6 and TRBJ2-1; 12 bases match TRBD1. The V gene's germline CDR1 is SGHDT and CDR2 YYEEEE. J was trimmed by 8 bases and V by 2 bases; bases with no gene match: 5. This CDR3 has 15 residues. As DNA, the CDR3 is TGTGCCAGCAGCTTTGGGACAGGGGGCGGAGATGAGCAGTTCTTC. Amino acids: CASSFGTGGGDEQFF.

This clonotype has a single count. V usage is TRBV12-3 or TRBV12-4 and J usage is TRBJ2-4, with 7 bases identical to TRBD1. With V trimmed by 6 bases and J by 8 bases, 10 bases remained unmatched. The CDR3 runs to 14 residues. The CDR3 sequence: CASSLQGPRDIQYF. As DNA, the CDR3 is TGTGCCAGCAGCCTACAGGGGCCCCGTGACATTCAGTACTTC.

This clonotype was observed a few times. V is TRBV4-1 and J is TRBJ1-4; D ambiguous. The germline V gene has CDR1 MGHRA and CDR2 YSYEKL. Trimming stripped 4 bases from V and 6 bases from J, with 15 bases between. This CDR3 region has 15 residues. The CDR3 loop is CASSRTGLGYEKLFF. The CDR3 nucleotides are TGCGCCAGCAGCCGCACTGGCCTGGGTTATGAAAAACTGTTTTTT.

This chain uses TRBV12-3 or TRBV12-4 with TRBJ2-5; D possibly corresponds to TRBD2 (6 bases). Trimming took off 3 bases at V and 2 bases at J, with 10 bases between the two ends. This CDR3 has 14 residues. The CDR3 region is CASSLAGIQETQYF. The CDR3 DNA follows: TGTGCCAGCAGTTTGGCGGGGATTCAAGAGACCCAGTACTTC.

This clonotype is deemed medium-sized. The chain recombines TRBV27 with TRBJ2-7; maybe TRBD2 (6 bases). CDR3 size: 14 residues. Per germline, CDR1 MNHEY and CDR2 SMNVEV (reference sequence). Trimming shortened V by 0 bases and J by 3 bases, and 9 bases separated the two germline ends. The CDR3 bases are TGTGCCAGCAGTTTATCGGGGGGTATCTACGAGCAGTACTTC. It encodes CASSLSGGIYEQYF.

The table lists this clonotype with a few counts. This rearrangement joins TRBV28 to TRBJ1-5; D gene uncertain. The V end lost 2 bases, the J end lost 3 bases, and 14 bases lay between the germline ends. The CDR3 totals 16 residues. Germline CDR1 is MDHEN and CDR2 is SYDVKM. For the CDR3, the DNA is TGTGCCAGCAGTTTAGCAGCAAACATGTACAATCAGCCCCAGCATTTT. Amino acid sequence: CASSLAANMYNQPQHF.

The rearrangement links TRBV19 to TRBJ2-3; 9 positions agree with TRBD2. The CDR3 extends over 12 amino acids. After removal of 7 bases from V and 10 bases from J, the junction contained 6 bases not matched to a gene. Germline CDR1 and CDR2: LNHDA and SQIVND (reference sequence). CDR3 loop: CASNAGGPAQYF. The CDR3 nucleotides are TGTGCCAGTAATGCGGGAGGGCCCGCGCAGTATTTT.

A few counts support this clonotype. V usage is TRBV11-2 and J usage is TRBJ2-5; 8 bases agree with TRBD1. The germline gives CDR1 SGHAT, CDR2 FQNNGV. The CDR3 covers 14 residues. V gave up 5 bases and J gave up 3 bases; unmatched junction bases: 5. The chain's CDR3 is CASSTLQGEETQYF. DNA for the CDR3: TGTGCCAGCAGCACCTTACAGGGGGAAGAGACCCAGTACTTC.

This clonotype occurred a few times. The chain is built from TRBV6-2 or TRBV6-3 and TRBJ2-3, with 7 positions matching TRBD1. CDR3 length: 13 residues. The germline V gene has CDR1 MNHEY and CDR2 SVGEGT. V gave up 4 bases and J gave up 7 bases; unmatched junction bases: 5. In DNA form, the CDR3 reads TGTGCCAGCAGTTCGACAGGGTCGAATACGCAGTATTTT. Protein product: CASSSTGSNTQYF.

Ten or more counts support this clonotype. The rearrangement joins TRBV7-2 to TRBJ2-3; TRBD1 aligns across 7 bases. V shed 4 bases and J 0 bases; nucleotides not matched to a gene: 4. This CDR3 region has 15 residues. Germline V CDR1 and CDR2: SGHTA, FQGNSA. Here the CDR3 reads CASSSQGVSTDTQYF. The CDR3 DNA sequence: TGTGCCAGCAGCTCCCAGGGGGTTAGCACAGATACGCAGTATTTT.

This clonotype has only a few counts. The rearrangement joins TRBV12-3 or TRBV12-4 to TRBJ1-3; D is uncertain. V was clipped by 6 bases and J by 0 bases, with 24 bases between them. This CDR3 spans 19 amino acids. The CDR3 nucleotides read TGTGCCAGCAGCCGTCGGGATAAACATTACCAGATCTCTGGAAACACCATATATTTT. Protein: CASSRRDKHYQISGNTIYF.

The chain uses TRBV5-1 and TRBJ2-1; 15 nucleotides match TRBD2. The CDR3 consists of 15 residues. V lost 7 bases, J lost 7 bases, and 6 bases stayed unmatched. CDR1 SGHRS and CDR2 YFSETQ come from the germline V gene. CDR3 sequence reads: CASGGTSGRSNEQFF. As DNA, the CDR3 is TGCGCCAGCGGAGGGACTAGCGGGAGGTCAAATGAGCAGTTCTTC.

V gene TRBV6-6 combines with J gene TRBJ1-5, with D possibly matching TRBD1 (6 bases). The CDR3 extends over 15 amino acids. The germline gives CDR1 MNHNY, CDR2 SVGAGI (reference sequence). V was trimmed by 7 bases and J by 4 bases, leaving 17 bases between them. CDR3 DNA: TGTGCCAGCAATACAGGGTCGCGGGGGAATCAGCCCCAGCATTTT. Residues: CASNTGSRGNQPQHF.

Note on this clonotype: The CDR3 carries no conserved terminal phenylalanine or tryptophan, so it likely arises from a read error. It is unclear where the CDR3 begins or ends on the DNA, so no DNA is shown, and the CDR3 is as TCRdb lists it. The J gene is TRBJ2-7, the V gene TRBV7-8. Germline V gives CDR1 SGHVS, CDR2 FQNEAQ. The CDR3 is made up of 10 amino acids, end residues included. CDR3 loop: CASSLAHPRD.

This clonotype was counted between two and nine times. The chain links TRBV5-6 to TRBJ2-1; TRBD2 matches 7 bases. The CDR3 extends over 11 amino acids. Germline values: CDR1 SGHDT, CDR2 YYEEEE. V lost 4 bases and J lost 9; bases outside the gene matches: 1. CDR3 sequence reads: CASSRGVEQFF. CDR3 sequence (DNA): TGTGCCAGCAGCCGGGGGGTTGAGCAGTTCTTC. Full variable domain (outside the CDR3, taken from reference TRBV5-6 and TRBJ2-1): DAGVTQSPTHLIKTRGQQVTLRCSPKSGHDTVSWYQQALGQGPQFIFQYYEEEERQRGNFPDRFSGHQFPNYSSELNVNALLLGDSALYLCASSRGVEQFFGPGTRLTVL.

V usage is TRBV28 and J usage is TRBJ1-4; tentatively, D is TRBD1 (5 bases). Trimming pared 6 bases from V and 9 bases from J, leaving 14 bases between. This CDR3 is built from 13 residues. In germline, CDR1 is MDHEN, CDR2 SYDVKM. In DNA, the CDR3 is TGTGCCAGCAGCCCCGAGGGGCGGAAAAAACTGTTTTTT. Amino acid sequence: CASSPEGRKKLFF.

This clonotype came up a few times. The rearrangement joins TRBV5-4 to TRBJ2-5; no clear D gene. The CDR3 has 13 amino acids. The germline gives CDR1 SGHNT, CDR2 YYREEE (reference sequence). V was trimmed by 10 bases and J by 3 bases, leaving 16 bases between them. The chain's CDR3 is CACHGESEETQYF. The CDR3 DNA follows: TGTGCCTGCCATGGGGAATCAGAAGAGACCCAGTACTTC.

The V gene is TRBV5-1, the J gene TRBJ1-4; 10 positions match TRBD1. The CDR3 extends over 15 amino acids. The ends lost 2 bases at V and 5 bases at J; junction bases unmatched: 3. The germline CDR1 and CDR2 sequences are SGHRS and YFSETQ. This CDR3 reads CASSFSGQGNEKLFF. CDR3 bases: TGCGCCAGCAGCTTTTCGGGACAGGGGAATGAAAAACTGTTTTTT.